The T cell receptor (beta chain) under discussion was sequenced for a study of CD8+ T cells in alopecia areata. Study details: Each day, treated patients took oral tofacitinib twice, at 5 to 10 mg per dose. The tofacitinib course ran for 6 to 18 months and was followed by 6 months off drug.

Sample treatment: oral pan-JAK inhibitor, 5-10 mg twice daily. Punch biopsies of lesional scalp, plus peripheral blood, were taken from alopecia areata patients. CDR1 is SGDLS and CDR2 is YYNGEE in the germline V gene. The V end was cut by 3 bases, the J end by 6 bases, with 10 bases between. This CDR3 is built from 12 residues. RNA extraction was followed by reverse transcription into cDNA, which acted as the sequencing template. Data came from immunoSEQ multiplex PCR; TCRdb stores just in-frame clones and leaves some out. This table has fewer than 250,000 clones, roughly three fifths appearing once.

The clonotype was recovered from a human donor with alopecia areata. This specimen was CD4+ T cells sorted from blood, taken at week 4, from a patient treated with tofacitinib. The chain employs TRBV9 and TRBJ2-7; weak D call: TRBD2 (7 bases). The CDR3 here is CASSAGGREQYF. In nucleotides, the CDR3 is TGTGCCAGCAGCGCGGGGGGCCGCGAGCAGTACTTC.